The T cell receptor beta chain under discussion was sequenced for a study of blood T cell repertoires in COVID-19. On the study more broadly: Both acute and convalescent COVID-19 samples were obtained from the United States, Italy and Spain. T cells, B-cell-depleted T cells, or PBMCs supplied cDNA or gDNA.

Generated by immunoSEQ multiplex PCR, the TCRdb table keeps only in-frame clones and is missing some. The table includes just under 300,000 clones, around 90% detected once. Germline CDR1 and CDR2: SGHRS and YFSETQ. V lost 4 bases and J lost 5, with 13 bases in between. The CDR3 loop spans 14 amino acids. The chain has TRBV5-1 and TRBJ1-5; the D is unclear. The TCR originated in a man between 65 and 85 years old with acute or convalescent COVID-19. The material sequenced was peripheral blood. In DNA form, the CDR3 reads TGCGCCAGCAGCCCCGGCGAGGGAGATCAGCCCCAGCATTTT. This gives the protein CASSPGEGDQPQHF. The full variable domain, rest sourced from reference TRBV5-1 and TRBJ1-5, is KAGVTQTPRYLIKTRGQQVTLSCSPISGHRSVSWYQQTPGQGLQFLFEYFSETQRNKGNFPGRFSGRQFSNSRSEMNVSTLELGDSALYLCASSPGEGDQPQHFGDGTRLSIL.